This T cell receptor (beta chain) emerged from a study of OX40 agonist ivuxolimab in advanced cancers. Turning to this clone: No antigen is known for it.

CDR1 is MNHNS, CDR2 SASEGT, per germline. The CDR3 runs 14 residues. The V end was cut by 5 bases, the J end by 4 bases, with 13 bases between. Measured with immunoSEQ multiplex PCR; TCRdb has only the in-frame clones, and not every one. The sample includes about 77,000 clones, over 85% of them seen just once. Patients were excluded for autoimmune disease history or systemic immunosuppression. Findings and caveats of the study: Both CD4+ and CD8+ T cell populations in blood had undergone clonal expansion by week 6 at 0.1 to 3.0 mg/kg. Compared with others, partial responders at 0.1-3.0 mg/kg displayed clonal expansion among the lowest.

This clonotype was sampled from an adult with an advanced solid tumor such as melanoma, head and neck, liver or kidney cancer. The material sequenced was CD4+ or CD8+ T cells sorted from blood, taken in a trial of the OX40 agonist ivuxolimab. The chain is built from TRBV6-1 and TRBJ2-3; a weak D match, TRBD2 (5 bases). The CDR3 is CASSSQSGADTQYF. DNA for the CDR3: TGTGCCAGCAGTTCGCAGTCCGGGGCAGATACGCAGTATTTT.